This T cell receptor beta chain was profiled in a study of post-analysis software for immune sequencing data. Study-level findings and limits: The F measure placed samples prepared in the same batch into strongly shared clusters. Patients showed TRBV5-6, TRBV5-1 and TRBV20-1 among roughly 5 TRBV segments more frequent than in controls. A significant reduction in normalized Chao1 diversity was observed in multiple sclerosis patients versus controls.

This clonotype was recorded a few times. Its antigen is still unknown. Unique molecular identifiers tagged the TCR beta cDNA libraries. T cells numbering roughly 0.85 to 10 million gave rise to some 500,000 cDNA molecules. TCRdb reanalysed the PCR reads using MiXCR and keeps one entry per CDR3 protein. The sample yields under 200,000 distinct CDR3 sequences, over 25% seen once. Trimming removed 5 bases from V and 2 bases from J, with 10 bases in between. The CDR3 length is 14 residues. CDR1 and CDR2 from the germline V gene are SGHVS and FNYEAQ. The gene calls are TRBV7-6 and TRBJ1-3; D may be TRBD1 (5 bases). The specimen was blood. This TCR came from a girl younger than 18 with multiple sclerosis. CDR3 residues: CASSQAQAGNTIYF. In DNA form, the CDR3 reads TGTGCCAGCAGCCAGGCACAGGCTGGAAACACCATATATTTT. Full variable domain (rest looked up from reference TRBV7-6 and TRBJ1-3): GAGVSQSPRYKVTKRGQDVALRCDPISGHVSLYWYRQALGQGPEFLTYFNYEAQQDKSGLPNDRFSAERPEGSISTLTIQRTEQRDSAMYRCASSQAQAGNTIYFGEGSWLTVV.